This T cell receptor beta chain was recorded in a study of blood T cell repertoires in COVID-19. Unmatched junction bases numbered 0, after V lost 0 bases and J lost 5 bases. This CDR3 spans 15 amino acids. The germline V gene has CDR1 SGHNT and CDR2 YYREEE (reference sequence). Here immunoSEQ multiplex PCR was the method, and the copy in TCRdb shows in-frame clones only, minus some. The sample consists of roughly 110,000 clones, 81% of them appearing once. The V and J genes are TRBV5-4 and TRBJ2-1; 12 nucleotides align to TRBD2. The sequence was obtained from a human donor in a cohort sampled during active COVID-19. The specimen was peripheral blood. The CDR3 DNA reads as TGTGCCAGCAGCTTGGGGACTAGCGGGAACAATGAGCAGTTCTTC. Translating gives CASSLGTSGNNEQFF. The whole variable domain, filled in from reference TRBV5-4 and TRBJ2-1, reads ETGVTQSPTHLIKTRGQQVTLRCSSQSGHNTVSWYQQALGQGPQFIFQYYREEENGRGNFPPRFSGLQFPNYSSELNVNALELDDSALYLCASSLGTSGNNEQFFGPGTRLTVL.